The entry below gives a single T cell receptor beta chain sequence along with its context. The antigen is undetermined. These data come from a study of T cell responses to AZD1222 COVID-19 vaccine. Study findings and constraints: Spike-specific TCR breadth and depth grew following two AZD1222 doses. The study identified only a handful of AZD1222 recipients as seropositive at baseline. Repertoires were obtained solely post-peak T cell response. Spike-wide vaccine-associated CD4 TCRs dominated at 160-218 and 743-854.

Profiled with immunoSEQ multiplex PCR; TCRdb holds only in-frame clones, not every one. The data contain 120,000 or so clones, approximately 90% of them singletons. Germline-derived CDR1 and CDR2 are MDHEN and SYDVKM. The trim removed 9 bases at V and 0 bases at J, leaving 3 bases unmatched. The CDR3 totals 13 residues. This sequence was found in an adult in good health. The material sequenced was peripheral blood, taken on day 0 of AZD1222 vaccination. The genes are TRBV28 and TRBJ2-7; 9 bases are a match to TRBD1. CDR3 DNA: TGTGCCAGTAGACAGGGGGGCTCCTACGAGCAGTACTTC. This sequence encodes CASRQGGSYEQYF.